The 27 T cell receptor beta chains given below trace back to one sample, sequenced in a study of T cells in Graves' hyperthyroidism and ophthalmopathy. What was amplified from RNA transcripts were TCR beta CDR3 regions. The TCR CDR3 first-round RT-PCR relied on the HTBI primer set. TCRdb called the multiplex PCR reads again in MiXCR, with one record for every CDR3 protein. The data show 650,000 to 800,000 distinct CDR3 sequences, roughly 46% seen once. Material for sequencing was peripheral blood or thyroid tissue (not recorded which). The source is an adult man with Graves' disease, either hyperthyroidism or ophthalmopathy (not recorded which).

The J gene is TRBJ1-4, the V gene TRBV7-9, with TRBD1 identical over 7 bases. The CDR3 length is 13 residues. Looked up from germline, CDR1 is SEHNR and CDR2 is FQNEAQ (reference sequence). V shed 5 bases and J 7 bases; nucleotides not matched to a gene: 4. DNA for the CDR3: TGTGCCAGCAGCCCACGGACAGGTGAAAAACTGTTTTTT. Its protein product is CASSPRTGEKLFF.

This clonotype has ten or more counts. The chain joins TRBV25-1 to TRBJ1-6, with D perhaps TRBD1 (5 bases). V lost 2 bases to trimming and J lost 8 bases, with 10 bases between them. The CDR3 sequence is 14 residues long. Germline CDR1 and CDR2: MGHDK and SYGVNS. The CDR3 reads CASSERGSDSPLHF. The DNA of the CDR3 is TGTGCCAGCAGTGAAAGGGGTAGCGATTCACCCCTCCACTTT.

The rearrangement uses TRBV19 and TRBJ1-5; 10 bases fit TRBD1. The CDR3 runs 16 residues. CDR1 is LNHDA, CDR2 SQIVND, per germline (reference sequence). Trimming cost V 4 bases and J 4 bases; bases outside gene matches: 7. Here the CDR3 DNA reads TGTGCCAGTAGTACCCGGGACAGGGGATTTAATCAGCCCCAGCATTTT. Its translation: CASSTRDRGFNQPQHF.

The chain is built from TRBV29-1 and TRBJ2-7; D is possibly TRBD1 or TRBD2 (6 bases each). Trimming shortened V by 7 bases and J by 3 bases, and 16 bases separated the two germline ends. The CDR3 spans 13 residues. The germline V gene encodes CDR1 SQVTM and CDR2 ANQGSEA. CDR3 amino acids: CSGEDSRGYEQYF. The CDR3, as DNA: TGCAGCGGGGAGGACAGCCGGGGCTACGAGCAGTACTTC.

The CDR3 nucleotides read TGTGCCAGCAGCTTAAAAGCGATGAACACTGAAGCTTTCTTT. It encodes CASSLKAMNTEAFF. The rearrangement links TRBV11-1 to TRBJ1-1; D call uncertain. This CDR3 has 14 residues. Germline V gene data show CDR1 as SGHAT and CDR2 as FQDESV (reference sequence). The V and J ends lost 2 bases and 0 bases respectively, with 7 bases between them. Full variable domain (rest looked up from reference TRBV11-1 and TRBJ1-1): EAEVAQSPRYKITEKSQAVAFWCDPISGHATLYWYRQILGQGPELLVQFQDESVVDDSQLPKDRFSAERLKGVDSTLKIQPAELGDSAMYLCASSLKAMNTEAFFGQGTRLTVV.

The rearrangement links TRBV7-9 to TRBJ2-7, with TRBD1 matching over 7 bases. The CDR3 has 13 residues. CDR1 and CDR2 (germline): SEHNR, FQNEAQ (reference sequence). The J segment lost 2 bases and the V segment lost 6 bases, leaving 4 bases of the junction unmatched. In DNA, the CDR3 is TGTGCCAGCAGAGCCACAGGGGCCTACGAGCAGTACTTC. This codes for CASRATGAYEQYF.

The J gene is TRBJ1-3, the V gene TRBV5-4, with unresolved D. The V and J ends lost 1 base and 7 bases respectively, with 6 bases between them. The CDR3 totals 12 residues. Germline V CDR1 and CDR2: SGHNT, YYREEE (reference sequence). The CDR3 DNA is TGTGCCAGCAGCTTGACGGTGAACACCATATATTTT. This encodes CASSLTVNTIYF.

The CDR3 DNA sequence: TGTGCCAGCAGCAGTGCTCCCGTGGGCTCCTACGAGCAGTACTTC. It codes for CASSSAPVGSYEQYF. This chain joins TRBV7-2 and TRBJ2-7, with no clear D. Trimming removed 5 bases at V and 0 bases at J, with 14 bases between. CDR3 length equals 15 residues. Germline V lookup: CDR1 SGHTA, CDR2 FQGNSA.

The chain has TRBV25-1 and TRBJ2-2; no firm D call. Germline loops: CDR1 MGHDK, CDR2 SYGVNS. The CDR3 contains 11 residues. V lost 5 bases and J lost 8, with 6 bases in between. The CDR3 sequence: CASSSVGELFF. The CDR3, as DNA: TGTGCCAGCAGTTCGGTGGGGGAGCTGTTTTTT.

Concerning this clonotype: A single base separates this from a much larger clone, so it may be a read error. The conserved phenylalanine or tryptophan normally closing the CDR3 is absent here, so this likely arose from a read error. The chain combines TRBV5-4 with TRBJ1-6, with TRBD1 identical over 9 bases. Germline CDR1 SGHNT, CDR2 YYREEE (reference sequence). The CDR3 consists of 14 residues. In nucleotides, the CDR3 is TGCGCCAGCAGCCCGACAGGGGGAGAGGGACCCCTCCACCTT. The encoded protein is CASSPTGGEGPLHL.

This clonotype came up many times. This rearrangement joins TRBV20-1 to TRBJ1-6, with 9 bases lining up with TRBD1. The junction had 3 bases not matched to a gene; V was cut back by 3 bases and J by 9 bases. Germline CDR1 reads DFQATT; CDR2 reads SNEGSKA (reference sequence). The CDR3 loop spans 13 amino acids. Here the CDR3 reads CSASEQGASPLHF. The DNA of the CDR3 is TGCAGTGCTAGTGAACAGGGGGCTTCACCCCTCCACTTT.

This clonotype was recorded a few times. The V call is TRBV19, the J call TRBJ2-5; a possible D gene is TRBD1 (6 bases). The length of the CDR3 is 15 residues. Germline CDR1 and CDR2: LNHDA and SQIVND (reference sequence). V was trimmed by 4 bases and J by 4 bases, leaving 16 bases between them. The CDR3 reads CASSNWQGMAETQYF. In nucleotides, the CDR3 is TGTGCCAGTAGTAATTGGCAGGGGATGGCAGAGACCCAGTACTTC.

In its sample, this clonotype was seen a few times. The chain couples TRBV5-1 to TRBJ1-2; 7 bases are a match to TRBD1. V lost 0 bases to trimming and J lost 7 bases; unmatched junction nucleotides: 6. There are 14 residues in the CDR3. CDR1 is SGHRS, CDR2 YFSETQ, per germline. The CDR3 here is CASSLDRGIGGYTF. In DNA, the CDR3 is TGCGCCAGCAGCTTGGACAGGGGAATTGGTGGCTACACCTTC.

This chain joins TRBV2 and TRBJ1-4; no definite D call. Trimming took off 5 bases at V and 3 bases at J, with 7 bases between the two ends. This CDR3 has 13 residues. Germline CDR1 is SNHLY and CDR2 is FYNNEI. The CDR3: CASSFFANEKLFF. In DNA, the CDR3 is TGTGCCAGCAGTTTCTTCGCTAATGAAAAACTGTTTTTT.

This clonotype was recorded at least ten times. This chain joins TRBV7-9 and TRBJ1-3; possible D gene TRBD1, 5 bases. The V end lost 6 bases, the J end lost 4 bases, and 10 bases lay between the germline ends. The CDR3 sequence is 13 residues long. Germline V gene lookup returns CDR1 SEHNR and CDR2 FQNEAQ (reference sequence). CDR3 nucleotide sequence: TGTGCCAGCAGGGAGGGGTCAGGAAACACCATATATTTT. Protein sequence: CASREGSGNTIYF.

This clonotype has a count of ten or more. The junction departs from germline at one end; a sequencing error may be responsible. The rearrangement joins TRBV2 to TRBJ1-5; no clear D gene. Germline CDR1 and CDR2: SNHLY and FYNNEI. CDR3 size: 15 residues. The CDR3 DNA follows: TGTGCCAGTAGTGCCACTGGACTTGGAAATCAGCCCCAGCATTTT. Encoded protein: CASSATGLGNQPQHF.

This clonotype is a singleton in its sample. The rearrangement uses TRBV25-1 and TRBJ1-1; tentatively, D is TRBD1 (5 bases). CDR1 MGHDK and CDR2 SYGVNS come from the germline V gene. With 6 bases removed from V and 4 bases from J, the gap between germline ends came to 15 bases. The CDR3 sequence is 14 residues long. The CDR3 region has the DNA TGTGCCAGCAGCCAAGAGGTGGGGGGCACTGAAGCTTTCTTT. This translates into CASSQEVGGTEAFF.

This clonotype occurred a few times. The CDR3 bases are TGCAGTACTCCTTGGAGGACCGGGGAGCTGTTTTTT. Its translation is CSTPWRTGELFF. V is TRBV20-1 and J is TRBJ2-2; D is possibly TRBD2 (5 bases). V shed 8 bases and J shed 5 bases, with 12 bases lying between them. The CDR3 runs 12 residues. Germline V lookup: CDR1 DFQATT, CDR2 SNEGSKA (reference sequence).

CDR3 region: CASSHGPGSSGYTF. The CDR3 region has the DNA TGTGCCAGCAGCCACGGTCCGGGGAGCTCTGGCTACACCTTC. The chain combines TRBV7-8 with TRBJ1-2; no clear D. The length of the CDR3 is 14 residues. Trimming took 5 bases from V and 7 from J, leaving 17 bases between them. Per the germline V gene, CDR1 is SGHVS and CDR2 is FQNEAQ.

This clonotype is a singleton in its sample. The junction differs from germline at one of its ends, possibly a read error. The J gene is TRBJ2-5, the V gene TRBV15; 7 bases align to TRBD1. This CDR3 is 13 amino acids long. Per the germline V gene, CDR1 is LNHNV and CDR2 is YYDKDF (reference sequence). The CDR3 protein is CATGRGQQETQYF. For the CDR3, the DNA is TGTGCCACCGGCAGGGGACAGCAAGAGACCCAGTACTTC.

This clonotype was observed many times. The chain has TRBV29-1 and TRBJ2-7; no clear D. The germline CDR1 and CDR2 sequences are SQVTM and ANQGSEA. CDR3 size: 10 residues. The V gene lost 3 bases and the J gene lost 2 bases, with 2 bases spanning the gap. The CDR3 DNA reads TGCAGCGTTGAGACCTACGAGCAGTACTTC. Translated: CSVETYEQYF.

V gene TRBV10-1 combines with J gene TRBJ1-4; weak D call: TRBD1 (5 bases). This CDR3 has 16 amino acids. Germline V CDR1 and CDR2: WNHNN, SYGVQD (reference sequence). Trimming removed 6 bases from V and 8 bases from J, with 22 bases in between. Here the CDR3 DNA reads TGCGCCAGCAGCCAAGTGGGGACGGCCCGAGACGAAAAACTGTTTTTT. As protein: CASSQVGTARDEKLFF.

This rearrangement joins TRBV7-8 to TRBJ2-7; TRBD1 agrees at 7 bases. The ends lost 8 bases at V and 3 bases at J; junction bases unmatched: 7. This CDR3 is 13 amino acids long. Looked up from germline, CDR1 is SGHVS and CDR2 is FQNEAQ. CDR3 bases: TGTGCCAGCTCGAACAGGGGTCACTACGAGCAGTACTTC. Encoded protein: CASSNRGHYEQYF.

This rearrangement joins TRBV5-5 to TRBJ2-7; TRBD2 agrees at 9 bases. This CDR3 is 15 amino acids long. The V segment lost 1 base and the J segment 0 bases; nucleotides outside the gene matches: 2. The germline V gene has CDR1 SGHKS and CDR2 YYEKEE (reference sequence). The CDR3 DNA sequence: TGTGCCAGCAGCTTGCCGGGACTAGCCTCCTACGAGCAGTACTTC. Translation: CASSLPGLASYEQYF.

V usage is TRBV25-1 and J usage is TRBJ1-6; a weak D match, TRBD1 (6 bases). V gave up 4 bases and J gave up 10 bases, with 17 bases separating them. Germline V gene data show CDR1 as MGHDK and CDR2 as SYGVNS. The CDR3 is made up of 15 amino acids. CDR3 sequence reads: CASSGSSQGRSPLHF. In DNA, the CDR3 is TGTGCCAGCAGTGGTTCGAGTCAGGGGAGGTCACCCCTCCACTTT.

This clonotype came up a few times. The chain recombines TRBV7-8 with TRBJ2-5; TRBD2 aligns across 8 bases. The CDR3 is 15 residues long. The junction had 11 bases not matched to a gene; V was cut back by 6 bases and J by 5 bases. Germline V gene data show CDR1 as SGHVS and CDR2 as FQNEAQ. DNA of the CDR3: TGTGCCAGCAGTACAAGTGGGACTAGGGGGGAGACCCAGTACTTC. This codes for CASSTSGTRGETQYF. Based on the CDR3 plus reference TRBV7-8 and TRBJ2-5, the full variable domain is GAGVSQSPRYKVAKRGQDVALRCDPISGHVSLFWYQQALGQGPEFLTYFQNEAQLDKSGLPSDRFFAERPEGSVSTLKIQRTQQEDSAVYLCASSTSGTRGETQYFGPGTRLLVL.

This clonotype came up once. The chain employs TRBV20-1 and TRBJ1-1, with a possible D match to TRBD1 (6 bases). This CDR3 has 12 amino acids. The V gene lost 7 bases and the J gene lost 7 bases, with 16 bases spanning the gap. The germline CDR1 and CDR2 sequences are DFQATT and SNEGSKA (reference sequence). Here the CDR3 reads CSVRGGPDEAFF. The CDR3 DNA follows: TGCAGTGTGCGGGGGGGGCCGGATGAAGCTTTCTTT.